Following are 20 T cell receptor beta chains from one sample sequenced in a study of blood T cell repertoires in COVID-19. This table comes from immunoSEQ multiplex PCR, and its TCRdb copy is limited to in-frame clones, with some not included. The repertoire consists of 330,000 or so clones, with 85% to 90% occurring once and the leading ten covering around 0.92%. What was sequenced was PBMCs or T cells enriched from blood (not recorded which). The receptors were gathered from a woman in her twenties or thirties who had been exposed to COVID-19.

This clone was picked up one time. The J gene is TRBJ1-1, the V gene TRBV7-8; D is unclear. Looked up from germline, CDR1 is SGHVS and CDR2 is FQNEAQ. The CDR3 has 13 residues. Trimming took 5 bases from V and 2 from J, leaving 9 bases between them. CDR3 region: CASSHYTNTEAFF. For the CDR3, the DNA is TGTGCCAGCAGCCATTACACCAACACTGAAGCTTTCTTT.

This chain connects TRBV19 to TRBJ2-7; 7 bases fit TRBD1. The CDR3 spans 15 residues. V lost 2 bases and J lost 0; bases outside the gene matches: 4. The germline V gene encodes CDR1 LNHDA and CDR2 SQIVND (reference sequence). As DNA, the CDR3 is TGTGCCAGTAGTATACGGCCAGGGGGCTCCTACGAGCAGTACTTC. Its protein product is CASSIRPGGSYEQYF.

CDR3 nucleotide sequence: TGCAGTGCAAGTGAGACAGGGAGGTACGATAGCAATCAGCCCCAGCATTTT. Translated: CSASETGRYDSNQPQHF. The chain joins TRBV20-1 to TRBJ1-5, with 7 nucleotides matching TRBD1. With 6 bases clipped from V and 0 bases from J, the junction kept 14 bases outside the gene matches. The CDR3 is 17 amino acids. Germline V gene data show CDR1 as DFQATT and CDR2 as SNEGSKA (reference sequence).

This CDR3 is CASSVAVETEAFF. Written as DNA, the CDR3 is TGTGCCAGCAGCGTAGCTGTTGAGACTGAAGCTTTCTTT. The V call is TRBV9, the J call TRBJ1-1; D unclear. The V and J ends lost 0 bases and 5 bases respectively, with 8 bases between them. Germline values: CDR1 SGDLS, CDR2 YYNGEE. The CDR3 loop spans 13 amino acids.

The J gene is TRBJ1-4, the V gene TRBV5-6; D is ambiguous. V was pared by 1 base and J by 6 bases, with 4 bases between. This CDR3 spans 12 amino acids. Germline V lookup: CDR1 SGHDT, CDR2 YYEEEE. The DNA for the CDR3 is TGTGCCAGCAGCTTGCCTCATGAAAAACTGTTTTTT. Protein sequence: CASSLPHEKLFF.

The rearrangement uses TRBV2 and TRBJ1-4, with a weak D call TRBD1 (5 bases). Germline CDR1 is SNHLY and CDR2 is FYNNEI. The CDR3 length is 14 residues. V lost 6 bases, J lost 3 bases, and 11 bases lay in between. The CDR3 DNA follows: TGTGCCAGCAGATCGACAGCACCTAATGAAAAACTGTTTTTT. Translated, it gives CASRSTAPNEKLFF.

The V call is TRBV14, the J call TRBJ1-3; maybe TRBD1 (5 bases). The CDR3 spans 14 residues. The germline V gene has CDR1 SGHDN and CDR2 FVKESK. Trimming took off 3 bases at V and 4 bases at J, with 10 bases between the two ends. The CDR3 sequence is CASSQVYRGNTIYF. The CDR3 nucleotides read TGTGCCAGCAGCCAGGTCTACAGGGGAAACACCATATATTTT.

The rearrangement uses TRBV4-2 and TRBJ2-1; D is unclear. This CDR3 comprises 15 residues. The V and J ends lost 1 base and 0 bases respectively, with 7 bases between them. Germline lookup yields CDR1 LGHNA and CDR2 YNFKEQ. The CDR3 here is CASSQGAASYNEQFF. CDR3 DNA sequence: TGTGCCAGCAGCCAAGGCGCGGCCTCCTACAATGAGCAGTTCTTC.

DNA for the CDR3: TGTGCCACCAGTGATCCCACGGTAGCAACTAATGAAAAACTGTTTTTT. This codes for CATSDPTVATNEKLFF. The chain links TRBV24-1 to TRBJ1-4; D gene unclear. This CDR3 is built from 16 residues. The germline gives CDR1 KGHDR, CDR2 SFDVKD. V lost 3 bases to trimming and J lost 0 bases, with 10 bases between them.

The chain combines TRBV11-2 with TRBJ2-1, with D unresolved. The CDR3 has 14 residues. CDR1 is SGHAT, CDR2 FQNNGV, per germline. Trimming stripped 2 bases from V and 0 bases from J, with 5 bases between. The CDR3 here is CASSLLSSYNEQFF. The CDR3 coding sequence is TGTGCCAGCAGCTTACTAAGCTCCTACAATGAGCAGTTCTTC. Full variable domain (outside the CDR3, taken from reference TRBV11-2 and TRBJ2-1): EAGVAQSPRYKIIEKRQSVAFWCNPISGHATLYWYQQILGQGPKLLIQFQNNGVVDDSQLPKDRFSAERLKGVDSTLKIQPAKLEDSAVYLCASSLLSSYNEQFFGPGTRLTVL.

CDR3 in DNA: TGTGCCAGCAGCCCAGCGGGACAGGGGTTCAACGAGCAGTACTTC. It translates to CASSPAGQGFNEQYF. This chain joins TRBV5-6 and TRBJ2-7; TRBD1 matches at 10 bases. V was clipped by 4 bases and J by 5 bases; unmatched bases: 9. Germline V gives CDR1 SGHDT, CDR2 YYEEEE. The CDR3 has 15 residues.

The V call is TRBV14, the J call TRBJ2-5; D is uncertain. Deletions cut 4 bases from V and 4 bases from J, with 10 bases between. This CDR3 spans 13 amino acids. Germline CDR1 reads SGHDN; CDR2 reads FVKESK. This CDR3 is CASSPRVGETQYF. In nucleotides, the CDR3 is TGTGCCAGCAGCCCCCGGGTGGGAGAGACCCAGTACTTC.

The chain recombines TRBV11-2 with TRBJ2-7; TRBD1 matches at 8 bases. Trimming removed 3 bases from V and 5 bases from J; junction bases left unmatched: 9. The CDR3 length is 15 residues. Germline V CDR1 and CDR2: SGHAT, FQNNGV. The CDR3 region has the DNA TGTGCCAGCAGCTTGCTGACAGGGGTCGGGAACGAGCAGTACTTC. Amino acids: CASSLLTGVGNEQYF.

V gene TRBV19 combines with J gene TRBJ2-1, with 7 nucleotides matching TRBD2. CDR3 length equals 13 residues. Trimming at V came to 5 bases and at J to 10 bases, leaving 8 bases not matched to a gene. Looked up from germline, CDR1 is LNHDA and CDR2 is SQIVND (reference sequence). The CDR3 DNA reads TGTGCCAGTAGTCCTCGGGGGGACCTAGAGCAGTTCTTC. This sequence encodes CASSPRGDLEQFF. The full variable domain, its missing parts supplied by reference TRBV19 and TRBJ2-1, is DGGITQSPKYLFRKEGQNVTLSCEQNLNHDAMYWYRQDPGQGLRLIYYSQIVNDFQKGDIAEGYSVSREKKESFPLTVTSAQKNPTAFYLCASSPRGDLEQFFGPGTRLTVL.

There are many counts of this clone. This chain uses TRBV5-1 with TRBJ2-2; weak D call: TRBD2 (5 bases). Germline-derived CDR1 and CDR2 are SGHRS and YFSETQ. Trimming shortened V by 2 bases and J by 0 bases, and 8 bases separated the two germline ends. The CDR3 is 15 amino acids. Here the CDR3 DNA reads TGCGCCAGCAGCTTACCACTAGCGAACACCGGGGAGCTGTTTTTT. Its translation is CASSLPLANTGELFF.

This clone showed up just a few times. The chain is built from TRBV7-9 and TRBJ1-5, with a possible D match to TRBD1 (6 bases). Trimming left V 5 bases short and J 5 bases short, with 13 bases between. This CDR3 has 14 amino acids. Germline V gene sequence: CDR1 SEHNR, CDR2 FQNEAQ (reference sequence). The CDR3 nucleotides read TGTGCCAGCAGCACTCAGGGGAACTATCAGCCCCAGCATTTT. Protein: CASSTQGNYQPQHF.

Here the CDR3 reads CASSPDSNYGYTF. CDR3 DNA sequence: TGCGCCAGCAGCCCGGACAGTAACTATGGCTACACCTTC. This chain links TRBV5-1 with TRBJ1-2; tentatively, D is TRBD1 (6 bases). The CDR3 sequence is 13 residues long. V was cut by 4 bases and J by 1 base, with 8 bases left in between. Germline values: CDR1 SGHRS, CDR2 YFSETQ.

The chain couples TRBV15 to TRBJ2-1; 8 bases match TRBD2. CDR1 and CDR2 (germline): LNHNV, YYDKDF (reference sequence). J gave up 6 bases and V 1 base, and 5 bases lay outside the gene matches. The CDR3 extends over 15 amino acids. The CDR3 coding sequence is TGTGCCACCAGCAGAGGGTTCACTAGCGGCAATGAGCAGTTCTTC. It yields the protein CATSRGFTSGNEQFF.

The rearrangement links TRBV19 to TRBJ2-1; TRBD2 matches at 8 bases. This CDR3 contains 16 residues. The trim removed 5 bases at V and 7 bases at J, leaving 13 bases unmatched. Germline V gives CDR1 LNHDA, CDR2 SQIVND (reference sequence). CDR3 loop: CASSPSVGTSGNEQFF. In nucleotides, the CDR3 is TGTGCCAGTAGTCCCTCGGTCGGGACTAGTGGGAATGAGCAGTTCTTC.

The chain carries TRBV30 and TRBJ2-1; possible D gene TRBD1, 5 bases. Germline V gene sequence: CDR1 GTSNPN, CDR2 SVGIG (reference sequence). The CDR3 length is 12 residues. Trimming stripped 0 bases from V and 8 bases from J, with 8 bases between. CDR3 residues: CAWSVLGDEQFF. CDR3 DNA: TGTGCCTGGAGTGTATTAGGGGATGAGCAGTTCTTC.